This entry describes one TCR beta chain. Its specificity is not known. The sample comes from a study of T cell responses to AZD1222 COVID-19 vaccine. Findings and limits, study-wide: Among vaccine-associated CD4 TCRs, coverage spanned spike, with dominance at 160-218 and 743-854. Reportedly, close to half of spike-specific TCRs are directed against unmutated variant regions. Baseline testing showed seropositivity in only six or seven AZD1222 recipients. Every sample of the repertoires postdated the peak T cell response.

Clones were read by immunoSEQ multiplex PCR, and TCRdb kept only the in-frame ones, dropping some. This sample has 25,000 to 30,000 clones, with roughly 93% found just once. The CDR3 extends over 16 amino acids. The V end lost 3 bases, the J end lost 6 bases, and 15 bases lay between the germline ends. In germline, CDR1 is MNHEY, CDR2 SMNVEV (reference sequence). The rearrangement links TRBV27 to TRBJ1-6; D gene uncertain. The sequence was collected from an adult in good health. The material sequenced was peripheral blood, taken on day 0 of AZD1222 vaccination. In DNA, the CDR3 is TGTGCCAGCAGTTTGACTTATCGGGCGGGTAATTCACCCCTCCACTTT. It translates to CASSLTYRAGNSPLHF.